This T cell receptor beta chain is drawn from a study of CD8 T cells in Susac syndrome. The CDR3 covers 12 residues. V was pared by 1 base and J by 9 bases, with 10 bases between. Germline assignment: CDR1 MNHNS and CDR2 SASEGT. The authors reverse transcribed roughly 0.5 to 1 ug RNA with random hexamers. TCRdb re-derived calls from the immunoSEQ multiplex PCR reads in MiXCR, one entry per CDR3 protein. The repertoire holds under 200,000 distinct CDR3 sequences, with roughly 92% as singletons. The chain recombines TRBV6-1 with TRBJ2-7; D tentatively fits TRBD1 or TRBD2 (5 bases each). The sequence derives from a human donor in good health. Source material: CD4+ T cells from PBMCs. The CDR3 DNA is TGTGCCAGCAGTGAAGGAACGAGGGGGCAGTACTTC. Amino acids: CASSEGTRGQYF.